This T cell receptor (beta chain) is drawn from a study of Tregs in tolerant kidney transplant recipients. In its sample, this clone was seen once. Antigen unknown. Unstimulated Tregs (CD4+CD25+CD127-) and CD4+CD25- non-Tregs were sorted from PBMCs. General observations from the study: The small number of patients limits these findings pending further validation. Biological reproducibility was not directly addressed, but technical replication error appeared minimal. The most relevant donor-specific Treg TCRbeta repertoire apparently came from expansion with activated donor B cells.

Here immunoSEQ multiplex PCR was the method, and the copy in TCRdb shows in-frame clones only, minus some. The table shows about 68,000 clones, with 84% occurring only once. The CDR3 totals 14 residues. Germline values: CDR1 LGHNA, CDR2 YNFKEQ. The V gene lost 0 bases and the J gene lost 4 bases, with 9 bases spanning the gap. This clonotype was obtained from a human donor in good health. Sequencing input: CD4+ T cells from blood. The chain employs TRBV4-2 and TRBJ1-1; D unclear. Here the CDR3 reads CASSQESSATEAFF. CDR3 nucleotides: TGTGCCAGCAGCCAAGAGAGTTCCGCCACTGAAGCTTTCTTT.